This TCR beta chain is drawn from a study of type 1 regulatory T cells. This clonotype was seen many times. TCRdb ran MiXCR on the reads and lists one entry per CDR3 protein. The data hold around 19,000 distinct CDR3 sequences, with roughly 10% observed a single time. The germline V gene encodes CDR1 KGHDR and CDR2 SFDVKD. V lost 5 bases and J lost 5; bases outside the gene matches: 11. The CDR3 covers 16 residues. The specimen sequenced was CD4+ T cells, either the whole sample or a sorted fraction (not recorded which). The source is a human donor in good health. The V gene is TRBV24-1, the J gene TRBJ2-3, with 8 positions matching TRBD2. DNA of the CDR3: TGTGCCACCAGTGGGGCCCAAGCGGGAGTAGGAGATACGCAGTATTTT. Its translation: CATSGAQAGVGDTQYF.